This is a list of T cell receptor beta chains from one sample in a study of T-cell memory formation after mild COVID-19. TCRdb re-called the 5' RACE reads with MiXCR, one entry per CDR3 protein. Of roughly 250,000 distinct CDR3 sequences in the sample, around 17% were seen once. What was sequenced was PBMCs or a T cell subset sorted from them (not recorded which). The receptors were sampled from a man aged 18 to 30 who had mild COVID-19 (a few samples of this study predate the infection). Cell type and time point are not known. CDR3s leave out the opening cysteine and the closing phenylalanine or tryptophan. The order of the fields is J gene, V gene, D gene, CDR3 protein. D genes are given only for firm matches.

j_gene: TRBJ2-5; v_gene: TRBV7-9; d_gene: TRBD2; CDR3aa: ASTPGGQETQY
j_gene: TRBJ2-7; v_gene: TRBV7-2; d_gene: -; CDR3aa: ASSSGRHQQY
j_gene: TRBJ2-2; v_gene: TRBV20-1; d_gene: TRBD1; CDR3aa: SARDGQGATGELF
j_gene: TRBJ2-2; v_gene: TRBV19; d_gene: -; CDR3aa: ASSIIQQTGELF
j_gene: TRBJ1-5; v_gene: TRBV6-1; d_gene: -; CDR3aa: ASSEVQNQPQH
j_gene: TRBJ2-1; v_gene: TRBV5-6; d_gene: TRBD1; CDR3aa: ASSFPGTGVALNEQF
j_gene: TRBJ2-1; v_gene: TRBV7-3; d_gene: -; CDR3aa: ASSFQGGKAEQF
j_gene: TRBJ1-2; v_gene: TRBV7-9; d_gene: -; CDR3aa: ASSPQPGRVGYT
j_gene: TRBJ1-1; v_gene: TRBV18; d_gene: TRBD1; CDR3aa: ASSSQGANTEAF
j_gene: TRBJ1-1; v_gene: TRBV5-1; d_gene: -; CDR3aa: ASSLVGASTEAF
j_gene: TRBJ1-2; v_gene: TRBV7-9; d_gene: -; CDR3aa: ASSRITDGYT
j_gene: TRBJ2-1; v_gene: TRBV24-1; d_gene: -; CDR3aa: ATSDPRASGNEQF
j_gene: TRBJ1-6; v_gene: TRBV5-6; d_gene: -; CDR3aa: ASSLVTASPLH
j_gene: TRBJ2-7; v_gene: TRBV2; d_gene: -; CDR3aa: ASSVSPAYEQY
j_gene: TRBJ2-6; v_gene: TRBV20-1; d_gene: -; CDR3aa: SASLGSGANVLT
j_gene: TRBJ2-7; v_gene: TRBV5-6; d_gene: -; CDR3aa: ASSLRTGMGEQY
j_gene: TRBJ2-3; v_gene: TRBV5-1; d_gene: TRBD2; CDR3aa: ASSSGLAGATDTQY
j_gene: TRBJ2-1; v_gene: TRBV29-1; d_gene: -; CDR3aa: SLRGGAKDEQF
j_gene: TRBJ2-7; v_gene: TRBV6-5; d_gene: -; CDR3aa: ASSYQESSYEQY
j_gene: TRBJ1-3; v_gene: TRBV12-3/TRBV12-4; d_gene: -; CDR3aa: ASSFAGGNTIY
j_gene: TRBJ2-1; v_gene: TRBV6-2/TRBV6-3; d_gene: -; CDR3aa: ASSASLGGSYNEQF
j_gene: TRBJ1-4; v_gene: TRBV15; d_gene: -; CDR3aa: ATSRDVEKLF
j_gene: TRBJ1-5; v_gene: TRBV5-1; d_gene: TRBD1; CDR3aa: ASSAVPGGNQPQH
j_gene: TRBJ2-6; v_gene: TRBV5-6; d_gene: -; CDR3aa: ASSRVDSGANVLT